The T cell receptor (beta chain) under discussion was sequenced for a study of blood T cell repertoires in COVID-19. In the study overall: In each case, the material was cDNA or gDNA derived from T cells, B-cell-depleted T cells, or PBMCs.

Trimming left V 4 bases short and J 4 bases short, with 13 bases between. The germline V gene has CDR1 MNHEY and CDR2 SMNVEV (reference sequence). The CDR3 is 14 residues long. Study processing details: Estimation of nucleated cell counts was performed using reference gene primer amplification. Assay used: immunoSEQ multiplex PCR; TCRdb lists only in-frame clones, some missing. The DNA gave D and trimming, while V, J and clone size come from that table. The sample records 65,000 to 85,000 clones, about 68% being singletons. The sequencing sample was made of peripheral blood. The V gene is TRBV27, the J gene TRBJ1-1; a weak D match, TRBD1 (6 bases). This receptor was obtained from a man in his fifties with active or convalescent COVID-19. The CDR3 nucleotides read TGTGCCAGCAGTTCCAAACAGGGTTTCACTGAAGCTTTCTTT. It specifies CASSSKQGFTEAFF.